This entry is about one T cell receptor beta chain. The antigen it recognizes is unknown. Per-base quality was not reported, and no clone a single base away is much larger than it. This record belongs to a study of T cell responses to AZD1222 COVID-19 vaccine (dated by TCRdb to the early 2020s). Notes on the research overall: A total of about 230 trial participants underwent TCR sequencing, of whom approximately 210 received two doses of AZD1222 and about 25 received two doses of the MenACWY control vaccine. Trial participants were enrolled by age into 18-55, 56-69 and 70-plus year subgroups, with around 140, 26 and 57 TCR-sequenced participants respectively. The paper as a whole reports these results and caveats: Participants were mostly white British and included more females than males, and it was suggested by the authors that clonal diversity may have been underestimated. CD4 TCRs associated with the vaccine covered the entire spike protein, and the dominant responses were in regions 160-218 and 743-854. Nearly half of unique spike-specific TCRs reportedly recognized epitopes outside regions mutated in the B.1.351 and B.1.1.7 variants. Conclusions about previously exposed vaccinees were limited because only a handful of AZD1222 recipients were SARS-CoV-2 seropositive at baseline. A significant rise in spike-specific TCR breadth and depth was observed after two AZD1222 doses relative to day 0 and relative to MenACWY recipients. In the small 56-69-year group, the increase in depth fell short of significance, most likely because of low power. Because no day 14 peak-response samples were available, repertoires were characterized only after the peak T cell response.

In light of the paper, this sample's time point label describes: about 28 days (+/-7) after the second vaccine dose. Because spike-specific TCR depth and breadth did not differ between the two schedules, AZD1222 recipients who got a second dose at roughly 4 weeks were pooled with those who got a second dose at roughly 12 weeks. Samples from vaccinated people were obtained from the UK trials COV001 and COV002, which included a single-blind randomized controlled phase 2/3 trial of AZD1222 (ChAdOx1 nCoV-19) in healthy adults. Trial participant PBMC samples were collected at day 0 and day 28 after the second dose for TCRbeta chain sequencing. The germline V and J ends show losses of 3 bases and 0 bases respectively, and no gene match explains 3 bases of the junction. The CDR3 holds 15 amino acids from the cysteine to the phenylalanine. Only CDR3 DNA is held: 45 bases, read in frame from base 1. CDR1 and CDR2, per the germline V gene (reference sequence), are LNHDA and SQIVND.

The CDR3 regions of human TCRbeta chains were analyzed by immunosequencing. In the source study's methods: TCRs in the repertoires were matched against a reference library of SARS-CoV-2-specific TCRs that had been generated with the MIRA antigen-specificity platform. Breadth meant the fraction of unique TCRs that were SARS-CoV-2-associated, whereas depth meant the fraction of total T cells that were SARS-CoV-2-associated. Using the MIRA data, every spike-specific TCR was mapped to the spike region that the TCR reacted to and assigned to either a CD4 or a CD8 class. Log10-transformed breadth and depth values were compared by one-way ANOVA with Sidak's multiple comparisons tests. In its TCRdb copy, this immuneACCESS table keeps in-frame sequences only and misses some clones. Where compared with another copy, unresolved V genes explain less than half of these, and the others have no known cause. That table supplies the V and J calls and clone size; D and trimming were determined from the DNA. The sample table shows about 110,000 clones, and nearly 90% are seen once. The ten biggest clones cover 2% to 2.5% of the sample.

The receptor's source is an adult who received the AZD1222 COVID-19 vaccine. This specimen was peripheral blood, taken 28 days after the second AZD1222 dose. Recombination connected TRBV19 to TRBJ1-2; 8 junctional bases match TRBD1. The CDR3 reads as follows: CASSMSTGANYGYTF. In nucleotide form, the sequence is TGTGCCAGTAGTATGTCGACAGGGGCTAACTATGGCTACACCTTC.